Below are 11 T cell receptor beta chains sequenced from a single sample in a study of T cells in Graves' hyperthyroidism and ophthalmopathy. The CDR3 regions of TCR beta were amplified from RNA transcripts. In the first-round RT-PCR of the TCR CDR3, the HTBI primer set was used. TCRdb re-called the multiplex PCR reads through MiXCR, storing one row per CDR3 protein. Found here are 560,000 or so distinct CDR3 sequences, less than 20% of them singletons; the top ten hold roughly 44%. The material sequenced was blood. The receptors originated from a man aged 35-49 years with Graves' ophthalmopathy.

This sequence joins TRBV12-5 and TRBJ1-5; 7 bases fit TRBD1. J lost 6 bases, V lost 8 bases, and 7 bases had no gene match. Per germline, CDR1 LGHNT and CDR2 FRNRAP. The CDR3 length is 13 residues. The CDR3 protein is CASSRDSRQPQHF. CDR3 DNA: TGTGCTAGTTCCCGGGACAGCCGTCAGCCCCAGCATTTT.

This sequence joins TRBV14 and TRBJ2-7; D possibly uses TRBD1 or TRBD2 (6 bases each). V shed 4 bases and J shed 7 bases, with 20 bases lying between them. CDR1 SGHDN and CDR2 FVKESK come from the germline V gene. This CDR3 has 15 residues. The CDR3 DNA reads TGTGCCAGCAGCCTTCAAGGGGGGTCCCCGGGGGAGCAGTACTTC. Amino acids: CASSLQGGSPGEQYF.

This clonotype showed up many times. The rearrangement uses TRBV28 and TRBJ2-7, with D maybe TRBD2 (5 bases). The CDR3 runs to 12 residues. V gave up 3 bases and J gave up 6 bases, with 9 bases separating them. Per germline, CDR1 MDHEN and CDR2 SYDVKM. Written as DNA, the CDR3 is TGTGCCAGCAGTTTTGGTCTAGCCGAGCAGTACTTC. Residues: CASSFGLAEQYF.

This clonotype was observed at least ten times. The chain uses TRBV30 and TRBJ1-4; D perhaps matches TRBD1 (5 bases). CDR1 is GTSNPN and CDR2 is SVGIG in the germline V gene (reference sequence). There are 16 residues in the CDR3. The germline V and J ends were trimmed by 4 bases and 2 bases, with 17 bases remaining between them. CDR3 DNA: TGTGCCTGGACGTTCCAGGGCCCCCGCACTAATGAAAAACTGTTTTTT. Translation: CAWTFQGPRTNEKLFF.

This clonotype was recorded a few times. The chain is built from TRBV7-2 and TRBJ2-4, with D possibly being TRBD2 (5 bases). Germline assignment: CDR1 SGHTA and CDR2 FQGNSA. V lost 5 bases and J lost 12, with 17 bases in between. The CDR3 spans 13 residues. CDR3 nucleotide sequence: TGTGCCAGCAGCCCCCCAGGAGGAGTCCGTCAGTACTTC. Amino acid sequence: CASSPPGGVRQYF.

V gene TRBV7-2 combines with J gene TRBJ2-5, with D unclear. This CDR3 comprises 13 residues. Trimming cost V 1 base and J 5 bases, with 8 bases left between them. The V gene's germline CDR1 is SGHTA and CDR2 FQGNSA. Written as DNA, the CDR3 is TGTGCCAGCAGCTTAGACGCCAGCGAGACCCAGTACTTC. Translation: CASSLDASETQYF.

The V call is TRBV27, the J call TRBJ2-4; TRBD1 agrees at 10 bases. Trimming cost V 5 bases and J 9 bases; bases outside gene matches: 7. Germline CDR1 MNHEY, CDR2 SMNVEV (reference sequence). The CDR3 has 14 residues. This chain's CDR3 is CASSRGTGEGIQYF. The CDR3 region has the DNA TGTGCCAGCAGTCGAGGGACAGGGGAAGGCATTCAGTACTTC.

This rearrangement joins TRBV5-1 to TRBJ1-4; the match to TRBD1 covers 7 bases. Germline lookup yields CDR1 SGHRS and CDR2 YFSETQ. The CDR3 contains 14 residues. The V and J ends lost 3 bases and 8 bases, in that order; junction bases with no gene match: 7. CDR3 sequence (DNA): TGCGCCAGCAGCTACAGACAGGGCGGCGAAAAACTGTTTTTT. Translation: CASSYRQGGEKLFF. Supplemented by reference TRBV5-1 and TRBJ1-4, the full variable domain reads KAGVTQTPRYLIKTRGQQVTLSCSPISGHRSVSWYQQTPGQGLQFLFEYFSETQRNKGNFPGRFSGRQFSNSRSEMNVSTLELGDSALYLCASSYRQGGEKLFFGSGTQLSVL.

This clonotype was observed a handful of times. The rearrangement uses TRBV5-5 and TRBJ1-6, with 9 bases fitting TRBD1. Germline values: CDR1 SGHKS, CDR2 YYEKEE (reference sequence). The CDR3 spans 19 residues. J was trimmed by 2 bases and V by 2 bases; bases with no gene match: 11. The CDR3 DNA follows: TGTGCCAGCAGCTTCTTGCACCGGGACAGGGTAACCTATAATTCACCCCTCCACTTT. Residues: CASSFLHRDRVTYNSPLHF.

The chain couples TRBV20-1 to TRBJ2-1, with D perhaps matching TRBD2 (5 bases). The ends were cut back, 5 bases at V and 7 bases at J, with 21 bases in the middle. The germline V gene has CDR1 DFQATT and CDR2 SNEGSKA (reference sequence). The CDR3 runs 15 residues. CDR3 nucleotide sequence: TGCAGTGCTGTGGACTTAAGGGATAATAAGAATGAGCAGTTCTTC. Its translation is CSAVDLRDNKNEQFF.

The CDR3 spells CASSLTGGAERYNEQFF. CDR3 nucleotides: TGTGCCAGCAGCTTAACAGGGGGCGCGGAGAGATACAATGAGCAGTTCTTC. The chain has TRBV7-3 and TRBJ2-1; 7 bases agree with TRBD1. V trimming: 0 bases; J trimming: 4 bases; junction bases outside the gene matches: 9. In germline, CDR1 is SGHTA, CDR2 FQGTGA. This CDR3 spans 17 amino acids.